This is a list of T cell receptor beta chains from one sample in a study of blood T cell repertoires in COVID-19. Using immunoSEQ multiplex PCR, the repertoire was profiled, and TCRdb retains in-frame clones only, with some absent. The sample shows some 80,000 clones, about 80% of them seen only once. The source material was peripheral blood. The receptors here all came from a human donor in a cohort sampled during active COVID-19. Both conserved end residues are part of each CDR3.

v_gene: TRBV24-1; CDR3aa: CATSVRRGLSAREQFF
v_gene: TRBV29-1; CDR3aa: CSVADRVGYGYTF
v_gene: TRBV29-1; CDR3aa: CSVERGRAFF
v_gene: TRBV6-7; CDR3aa: CASSQSRDLGKLFF
v_gene: TRBV30; CDR3aa: CAWSVRDSYQPQHF
v_gene: TRBV29-1; CDR3aa: CSVDDRGKEKLFF
v_gene: TRBV3-1/TRBV3-2; CDR3aa: CASSFARDQRGNEQFF
v_gene: TRBV7-8; CDR3aa: CASSYRLADTQYF
v_gene: TRBV25-1; CDR3aa: CASSDTTASSYNSPLHF
v_gene: TRBV6-5; CDR3aa: CASQGALNTEAFF
v_gene: TRBV3-1/TRBV3-2; CDR3aa: CASSPSGTYNEQFF